This T cell receptor (beta chain) was recovered during a study of identical twins. cDNA molecules carried unique molecular identifiers, and template switching added a universal primer site. MiXCR, run by TCRdb on the 5' RACE reads, gives a single entry per CDR3 protein. The sample comprises hundreds of thousands of distinct CDR3 sequences, 20% to 25% of which are singletons, and roughly 0.5% rests with the top ten. General observations from the study: Within cord blood, abundant beta clonotypes carried fewer insertions, but memory repertoires showed no such trend. Models predicted less out-of-frame TCR alpha sharing in monozygotic twins than was found.

Healthy Caucasians supplied all donations. This clonotype appeared many times. Its antigen is not known. These same data were also listed under a study on yellow fever vaccine responses in identical twins.

The receptor's source is a woman aged 18-29 years in good health. Sequencing used CD4+ T cells sorted from blood.

DNA of the CDR3: TGCGCCAGCAGTGAGAGGGAATCCACTGAAGCTTTCTTT. Encoded protein: CASSERESTEAFF. V usage is TRBV10-1 and J usage is TRBJ1-1; D remains ambiguous. Per germline, CDR1 WNHNN and CDR2 SYGVQD (reference sequence). This CDR3 spans 13 amino acids. V gave up 2 bases and J gave up 4 bases, with 8 bases separating them.